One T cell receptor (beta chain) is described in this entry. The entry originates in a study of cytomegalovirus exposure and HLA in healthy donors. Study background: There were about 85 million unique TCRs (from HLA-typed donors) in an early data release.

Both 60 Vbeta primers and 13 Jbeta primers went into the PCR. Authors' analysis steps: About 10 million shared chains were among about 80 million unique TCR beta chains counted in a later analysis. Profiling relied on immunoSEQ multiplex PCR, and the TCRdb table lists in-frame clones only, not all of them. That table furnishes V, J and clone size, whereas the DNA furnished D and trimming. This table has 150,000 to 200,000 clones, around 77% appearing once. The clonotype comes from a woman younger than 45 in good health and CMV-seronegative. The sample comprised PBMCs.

The CDR3 spells CASSLSPDRVEETQYF. Here the CDR3 DNA reads TGCGCCAGCAGCTTGTCCCCCGACAGGGTGGAAGAGACCCAGTACTTC. This rearrangement joins TRBV5-1 to TRBJ2-5; 7 nucleotides agree with TRBD1. Germline loops: CDR1 SGHRS, CDR2 YFSETQ. V shed 1 base and J 3 bases; nucleotides not matched to a gene: 9. The CDR3 spans 16 residues.